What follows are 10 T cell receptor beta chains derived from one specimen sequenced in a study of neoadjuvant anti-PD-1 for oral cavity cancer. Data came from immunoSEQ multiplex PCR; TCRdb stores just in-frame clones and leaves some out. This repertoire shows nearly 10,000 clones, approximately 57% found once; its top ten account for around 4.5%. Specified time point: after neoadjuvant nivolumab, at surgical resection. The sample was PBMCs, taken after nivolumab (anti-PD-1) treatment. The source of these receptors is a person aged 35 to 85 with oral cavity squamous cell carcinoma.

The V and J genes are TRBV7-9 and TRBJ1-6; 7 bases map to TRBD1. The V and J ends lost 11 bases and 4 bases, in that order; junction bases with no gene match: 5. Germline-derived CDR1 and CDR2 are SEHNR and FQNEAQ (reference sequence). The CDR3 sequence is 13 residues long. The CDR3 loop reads CAGEGAYNSPLHF. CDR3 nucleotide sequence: TGTGCCGGGGAGGGGGCGTATAATTCACCCCTCCACTTT. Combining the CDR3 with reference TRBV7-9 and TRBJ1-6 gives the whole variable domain DTGVSQNPRHKITKRGQNVTFRCDPISEHNRLYWYRQTLGQGPEFLTYFQNEAQLEKSRLLSDRFSAERPKGSFSTLEIQRTEQGDSAMYLCAGEGAYNSPLHFGNGTRLTVT.

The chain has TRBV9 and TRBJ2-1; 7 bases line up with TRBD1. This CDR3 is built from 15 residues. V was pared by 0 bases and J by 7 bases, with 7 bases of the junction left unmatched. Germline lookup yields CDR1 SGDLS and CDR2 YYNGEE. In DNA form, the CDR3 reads TGTGCCAGCAGCGTAGCGGGACAGAAGGGGAATGAGCAGTTCTTC. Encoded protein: CASSVAGQKGNEQFF.

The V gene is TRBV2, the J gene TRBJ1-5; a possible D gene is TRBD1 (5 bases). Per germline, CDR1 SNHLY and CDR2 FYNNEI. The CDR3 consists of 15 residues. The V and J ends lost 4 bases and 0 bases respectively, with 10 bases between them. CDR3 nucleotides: TGTGCCAGCAGTGGAGGGGTGTATAGCAATCAGCCCCAGCATTTT. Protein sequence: CASSGGVYSNQPQHF.

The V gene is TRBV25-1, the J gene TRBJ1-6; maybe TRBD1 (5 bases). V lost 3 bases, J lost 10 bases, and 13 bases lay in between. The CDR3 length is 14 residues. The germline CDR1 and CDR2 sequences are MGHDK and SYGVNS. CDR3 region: CASSDPRGVSPLHF. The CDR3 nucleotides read TGTGCCAGCAGTGACCCGCGAGGGGTGTCACCCCTCCACTTT. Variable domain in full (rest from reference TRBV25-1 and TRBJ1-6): EADIYQTPRYLVIGTGKKITLECSQTMGHDKMYWYQQDPGMELHLIHYSYGVNSTEKGDLSSESTVSRIRTEHFPLTLESARPSHTSQYLCASSDPRGVSPLHFGNGTRLTVT.

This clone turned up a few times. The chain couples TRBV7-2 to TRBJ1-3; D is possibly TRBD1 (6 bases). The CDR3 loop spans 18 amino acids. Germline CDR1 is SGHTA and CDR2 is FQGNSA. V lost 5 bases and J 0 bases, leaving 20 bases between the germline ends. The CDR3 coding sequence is TGTGCCAGCAGCCTCCAGGGGTCAGGACCAGCCTCTGGAAACACCATATATTTT. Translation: CASSLQGSGPASGNTIYF.

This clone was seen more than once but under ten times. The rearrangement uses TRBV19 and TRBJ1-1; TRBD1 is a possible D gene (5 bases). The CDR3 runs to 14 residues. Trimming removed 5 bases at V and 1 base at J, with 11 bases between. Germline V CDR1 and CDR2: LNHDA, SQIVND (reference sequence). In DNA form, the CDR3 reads TGTGCCAGTAGTCTTCGGGACCCGAACACTGAAGCTTTCTTT. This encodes CASSLRDPNTEAFF.

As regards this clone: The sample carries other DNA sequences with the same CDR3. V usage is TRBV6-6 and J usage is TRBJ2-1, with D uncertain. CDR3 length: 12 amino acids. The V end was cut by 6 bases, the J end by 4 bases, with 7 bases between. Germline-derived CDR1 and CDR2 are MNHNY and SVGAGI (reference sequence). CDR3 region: CASSRPYNEQFF. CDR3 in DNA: TGTGCCAGCAGCCGCCCTTACAATGAGCAGTTCTTC.

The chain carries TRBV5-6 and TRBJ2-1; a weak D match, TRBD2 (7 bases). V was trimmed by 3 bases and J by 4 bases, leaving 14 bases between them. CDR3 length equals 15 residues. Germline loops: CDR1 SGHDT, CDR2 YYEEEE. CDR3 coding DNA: TGTGCCAGCAGCTCTCCTGGGAGGGGGTACAATGAGCAGTTCTTC. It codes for CASSSPGRGYNEQFF. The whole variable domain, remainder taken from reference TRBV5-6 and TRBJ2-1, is DAGVTQSPTHLIKTRGQQVTLRCSPKSGHDTVSWYQQALGQGPQFIFQYYEEEERQRGNFPDRFSGHQFPNYSSELNVNALLLGDSALYLCASSSPGRGYNEQFFGPGTRLTVL.

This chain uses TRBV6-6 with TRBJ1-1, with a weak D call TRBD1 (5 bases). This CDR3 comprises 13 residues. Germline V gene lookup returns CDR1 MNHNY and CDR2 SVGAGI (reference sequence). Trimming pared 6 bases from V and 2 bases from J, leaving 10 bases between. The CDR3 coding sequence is TGTGCCAGCAGCCCAGACAGCAACACTGAAGCTTTCTTT. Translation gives CASSPDSNTEAFF.

The CDR3 DNA sequence: TGTGCCAGCAGCTTAGCGGGGCGCGGAAGCTCCTACGAGCAGTACTTC. As protein: CASSLAGRGSSYEQYF. J is TRBJ2-7 and V is TRBV7-9; TRBD1 might be the D (5 bases). The V gene's germline CDR1 is SEHNR and CDR2 FQNEAQ (reference sequence). V lost 0 bases and J 0 bases, leaving 12 bases between the germline ends. The CDR3 runs 16 residues. Supplemented by reference TRBV7-9 and TRBJ2-7, the full variable domain reads DTGVSQNPRHKITKRGQNVTFRCDPISEHNRLYWYRQTLGQGPEFLTYFQNEAQLEKSRLLSDRFSAERPKGSFSTLEIQRTEQGDSAMYLCASSLAGRGSSYEQYFGPGTRLTVT.